This record looks at one T cell receptor (beta chain) sequence and its context. Its antigen is unknown. Base qualities are not recorded, but no much larger clone differs from it by a single base. The data derive from a study of long-term antiretroviral therapy in people with HIV (dated by TCRdb to between 2021 and 2022). Study-level background: The earliest samples were collected about a decade before the 2015 WHO recommendation for immediate ART, when ART was typically delayed until CD4 counts fell. A retrospective serial study tested whether changes in peripheral blood TRB repertoire composition and diversity were associated with ART initiation and durable HIV suppression. A total of under 250 cryopreserved PBMC samples came from a few dozen adults with confirmed HIV infection and were collected serially over a mean of roughly six years (range 1-12). About 40% of the 30 participants with HIV were female. No cross-contamination during QIAcube processing turned up in test extractions that ran a monoclonal T-cell line alongside approximately 35 polyclonal samples.

The immunoSEQ hsTCRB v3.0 assay was used at survey level resolution for TRB variable region sequencing. A depth of roughly 35,000-55,000 T-cell genomes per sample was targeted for TRB sequencing. An Illumina MiSeq with a v3 150-cycle kit was used to sequence the pooled TRB libraries. The authors processed their data as follows. Analysis of repertoires was carried out in R inside a reproducible Nextflow workflow spanning QC, data transformation and analysis. LymphoSeq2, an R package for exploring AIRR-Seq data, was used to implement the custom analyses. A handful of samples yielding fewer than 5000 total TRB sequences were excluded, leaving roughly 200 analyzed HIV repertoires. Among the approximately 180 HIV repertoires that were kept, approximately 61 were collected before ART initiation and more than 120 were collected after ART initiation. Repertoires were downsampled to 5000 TRB nucleotide sequences, and summary statistics were averaged over 100 downsampling iterations. Only TRB sequences with CDR3 regions of at least seven amino acids were retained for analysis. A Shannon entropy-derived clonality score and the Gini coefficient were used to measure diversity. In the repertoire networks, any two of the top 5000 CDR3 amino acid sequences were connected whenever the two sequences differed by an edit distance of one. GLIPH2 predicted antigen specificity groups and MHC restriction for TRB CDR3 amino acid sequences. To flag known CMV, EBV, HIV or tissue antigen associations, CDR3 amino acid sequences were matched against VDJdb and McPAS-TCR. Pre-ART, post-ART and control groups were compared with Wilcoxon signed-rank tests and Holm-Bonferroni correction. TCRdb stores this immuneACCESS table with in-frame sequences only. Part of the clones is absent; in the studies checked, under half of the shortfall reflects unresolved V genes, and no reason is known for the rest. V and J calls and clone size come straight from that table; D and trimming were deduced from the DNA. The sample data list about 30,000 clones, and about four fifths of these were observed just once. The leading ten clones occupy about 9% of the sample.

From the cysteine up to the phenylalanine, the CDR3 has a length of 15 residues. CDR3 DNA only is kept here, 45 bases in frame from base 1. Via the germline V gene, CDR1 is SGHTA and CDR2 FQGNSA. Relative to germline, V is 2 bases shorter and J is 2 bases shorter, with 13 bases between their ends. The investigation overall reported the following: A significant increase in TRB diversity was found to be associated with ART initiation, although TRB diversity was observed to remain significantly below that of transplant donor controls even after long-term ART. Limited PBMC availability meant only the TCR beta chain was sequenced, without alpha chain pairing. Samples dated from the mid-2000s to the late 2010s, and the ART regimens used may be less effective than current ones. Inferences about post-ART repertoire changes are limited because no data were available on ART adherence, viral resistance or therapy changes. Compared with controls, HIV repertoires had narrower CDR3 length ranges, and the network structure pointed to an antigen-experienced repertoire that shifted only slightly toward naive after ART. Because cell numbers in pre-ART samples were limited, unsorted PBMC were profiled instead of sorted CD4+ and CD8+ T cells. At every time point, the repertoire was dominated by expanded TRB clones first identified before ART initiation, although this dominance fluctuated and, in many PLHIV, declined after ART.

To be included, a participant needed at least one PBMC sample from before ART initiation plus at least two post-ART samples. Every participant with HIV received treatment in the United States of America. Before DNA extraction, cryopreserved samples of about 1-10 million PBMC were thawed and washed. At the time of the earliest PBMC sample, participants with HIV were aged between about 20 and 54 years. Each participant contributed PBMC samples from 1-4 timepoints before ART initiation and 2-8 timepoints after ART initiation, with a median of 7 samples. For every participant, serial HIV viral load, CD4+ T-cell count, ART history and demographic data were obtained. Genomic DNA was extracted from unsorted PBMC with a Qiagen kit on a QIAcube, with processing performed in batches of 12 samples.

The specimen was unsorted PBMCs, collected 3 years after starting antiretroviral therapy. This receptor chain uses TRBV7-2 and TRBJ2-7; TRBD1 is a weak D gene call, 6 bases matching. This TCR came from a man aged 40-50 years with HIV. CDR3 loop: CASSLPSRTAYEQYF. The DNA sequence follows: TGTGCCAGCAGCTTACCGAGTCGGACAGCCTACGAGCAGTACTTC.